Here is one TCR beta chain with its context. The antigen is not known. The data are from a study of T cells after yellow fever vaccination. As for the study in general: For low cell numbers, libraries were made with SMART-Seq v4 Ultra Low Input.

They built TCR cDNA with 5'RACE template switching, a step that put in a universal primer site and UMIs. Using its own MiXCR run on the 5' RACE reads, TCRdb lists one record per CDR3 protein. The sample records 400,000 to 450,000 distinct CDR3 sequences, 18% being singletons. The CDR3 runs 14 residues. Trimming left V 1 base short and J 7 bases short, with 16 bases between. Germline CDR1 DFQATT, CDR2 SNEGSKA (reference sequence). Study results and caveats: Detected again after the booster were most primary-vaccination clones, at approximately 95% CD4 and 70% to 90% CD8. The presence of abundant clonotypes contaminating from the bulk population was possible in FACS-sorted repertoires.

The material sequenced was PBMCs, taken before the yellow fever booster vaccination. This receptor was obtained from a young man who received the YFV17D yellow fever vaccine. V usage is TRBV20-1 and J usage is TRBJ2-5; D not resolved. The CDR3 loop is CSARANWLMRTQYF. CDR3 sequence (DNA): TGCAGTGCTAGAGCGAACTGGCTTATGAGGACCCAGTACTTC.